This T cell receptor (beta chain) was captured by sequencing in a study of T-cell memory formation after mild COVID-19. Using its own MiXCR run on the 5' RACE reads, TCRdb lists one record per CDR3 protein. The sample contains roughly 320,000 distinct CDR3 sequences, approximately 29% of which appear only once. This TCR derives from an adult woman who had mild COVID-19 (a few samples of this study predate the infection). Cell type and time point are not known. Sequenced sample: PBMCs or a T cell subset sorted from them (not recorded which).

The CDR3: CASAGQNYGYTF. The CDR3 nucleotides read TGTGCCAGCGCGGGGCAGAACTATGGCTACACCTTC. The chain has TRBV9 and TRBJ1-2; D is perhaps TRBD1 (5 bases). CDR1 and CDR2 from the germline V gene are SGDLS and YYNGEE. Trimming shortened V by 7 bases and J by 2 bases, and 9 bases separated the two germline ends. The CDR3 sequence is 12 residues long.